Sequencing of this T cell receptor beta chain was carried out in a study of T cell responses to AZD1222 COVID-19 vaccine. Overall study findings and caveats: Variant regions that are unmutated are reportedly the target of nearly half of spike-specific TCRs. Baseline seropositivity characterized only 5 to 7 AZD1222 recipients.

This table comes from immunoSEQ multiplex PCR, and its TCRdb copy is limited to in-frame clones, with some not included. The sample contains about 130,000 clones, 80% to 90% of which appear only once. Germline loops: CDR1 SGHTA, CDR2 FQGTGA. Unmatched junction bases numbered 6, after V lost 2 bases and J lost 3 bases. CDR3 length: 15 amino acids. Worth noting for this clone: Its target is not known.

The gene calls are TRBV7-3 and TRBJ2-7, with 8 positions matching TRBD2. Sequencing was performed on peripheral blood, taken on day 0 of MenACWY control vaccination. The receptor comes from an adult in good health. Here the CDR3 reads CASSLAPGTSYEQYF. The CDR3 DNA sequence: TGTGCCAGCAGCTTAGCCCCCGGGACTAGCTACGAGCAGTACTTC.